Presented here are 11 T cell receptor beta chains from one specimen sequenced in a study of spatial heterogeneity in lung cancer. TCRdb reanalysed the 5' RACE reads using MiXCR and keeps one entry per CDR3 protein. The table lists around 110,000 distinct CDR3 sequences, 12% of them singletons, with over 15% in the top ten. Time point defined: blood at routine non-recurrence follow-up after resection. From tumor, nontumor lung or frozen PBMC, whole RNA was taken unsorted for sequencing. The sample in question was PBMCs, obtained at follow-up. These receptors originate from a male donor with early-stage non-small cell lung cancer.

This clonotype was seen a handful of times. V gene TRBV10-3 combines with J gene TRBJ1-1; TRBD1 matches at 9 bases. This CDR3 has 16 amino acids. The ends lost 4 bases at V and 2 bases at J; junction bases unmatched: 8. Looked up from germline, CDR1 is ENHRY and CDR2 is SYGVKD. The CDR3 region is CAISGTGTGLNTEAFF. CDR3 coding DNA: TGTGCCATCAGTGGGACCGGGACAGGGCTAAACACTGAAGCTTTCTTT.

CDR3 amino acids: CASRRPTREANSPLHF. CDR3 in DNA: TGTGCCAGCAGGCGACCGACCAGGGAGGCTAATTCACCCCTCCACTTT. The chain combines TRBV14 with TRBJ1-6; TRBD1 is a possible D gene (5 bases). CDR1 and CDR2 from the germline V gene are SGHDN and FVKESK. The CDR3 runs 16 residues. V lost 6 bases to trimming and J lost 6 bases, with 18 bases between them.

This chain connects TRBV18 to TRBJ1-3; D ambiguous. V dropped 3 bases and J dropped 2 bases, with 11 bases sitting between them. Germline V CDR1 and CDR2: KGHSH, LQKENI. CDR3 length: 15 amino acids. CDR3 sequence reads: CASSPGDEAGNTIYF. The CDR3 DNA follows: TGTGCCAGCTCACCGGGAGATGAGGCTGGAAACACCATATATTTT. Combining the CDR3 with reference TRBV18 and TRBJ1-3 gives the whole variable domain NAGVMQNPRHLVRRRGQEARLRCSPMKGHSHVYWYRQLPEEGLKFMVYLQKENIIDESGMPKERFSAEFPKEGPSILRIQQVVRGDSAAYFCASSPGDEAGNTIYFGEGSWLTVV.

The chain links TRBV6-6 to TRBJ2-2, with D maybe TRBD1 (5 bases). Trimming shortened V by 0 bases and J by 1 base, and 9 bases separated the two germline ends. This CDR3 region has 16 residues. Germline CDR1 and CDR2: MNHNY and SVGAGI (reference sequence). In nucleotides, the CDR3 is TGTGCCAGCAGTTACTCGAAAGGGGTGAACACCGGGGAGCTGTTTTTT. Protein: CASSYSKGVNTGELFF.

This clonotype was observed many times. The chain has TRBV4-1 and TRBJ2-7, with D possibly matching TRBD2 (5 bases). The V end was cut by 1 base, the J end by 2 bases, with 12 bases between. CDR1 and CDR2 from the germline V gene are MGHRA and YSYEKL. CDR3 length: 15 amino acids. CDR3 residues: CASSQVAGSTYEQYF. DNA of the CDR3: TGCGCCAGCAGCCAAGTGGCGGGTTCTACCTACGAGCAGTACTTC.

Only a few counts were recorded for this clonotype. The genes are TRBV4-1 and TRBJ2-3, with 11 positions matching TRBD2. V lost 1 base to trimming and J lost 5 bases; unmatched junction nucleotides: 8. There are 17 residues in the CDR3. Germline CDR1 and CDR2: MGHRA and YSYEKL. For the CDR3, the DNA is TGCGCCAGCAGCCAAGTCCTTAGCGGGGGGGCCCAAGATACGCAGTATTTT. As protein: CASSQVLSGGAQDTQYF.

A few counts support this clonotype. The chain links TRBV6-5 to TRBJ2-5; D is uncertain. Trimming removed 6 bases from V and 0 bases from J, with 17 bases in between. Germline V gives CDR1 MNHEY, CDR2 SVGAGI. The CDR3 contains 16 residues. CDR3 coding DNA: TGTGCCAGCAGCCCCGAACCGCCTCAATACCAAGAGACCCAGTACTTC. This encodes CASSPEPPQYQETQYF.

Here the CDR3 reads CASSESKGTYGYTF. Written as DNA, the CDR3 is TGTGCCAGCAGTGAGAGCAAGGGGACCTATGGCTACACCTTC. The rearrangement uses TRBV2 and TRBJ1-2, with a possible D match to TRBD1 (5 bases). The CDR3 loop spans 14 amino acids. The V gene's germline CDR1 is SNHLY and CDR2 FYNNEI. V lost 3 bases, J lost 4 bases, and 12 bases lay in between.

In this sample, this clonotype turned up many times. This chain uses TRBV25-1 with TRBJ2-7; maybe TRBD1 (6 bases). The CDR3 spans 13 residues. Germline lookup yields CDR1 MGHDK and CDR2 SYGVNS. The V end was cut by 3 bases, the J end by 4 bases, with 10 bases between. CDR3: CASSDPDRYEQYF. CDR3 nucleotides: TGTGCCAGCAGTGACCCGGACAGATACGAGCAGTACTTC.

In its sample, this clonotype was seen many times. The chain couples TRBV28 to TRBJ1-1, with 7 bases matching TRBD1. J was trimmed by 8 bases and V by 6 bases; bases with no gene match: 6. The CDR3 length is 12 residues. Germline CDR1 and CDR2: MDHEN and SYDVKM. The CDR3 loop reads CASRQGVREAFF. In DNA, the CDR3 is TGTGCCAGCAGGCAGGGGGTCCGCGAAGCTTTCTTT.

The V and J genes are TRBV6-2 or TRBV6-3 and TRBJ2-3; 8 bases agree with TRBD2. CDR3 length: 17 amino acids. With V trimmed by 6 bases and J by 3 bases, 14 bases remained unmatched. Germline V gene sequence: CDR1 MNHEY, CDR2 SVGEGT. CDR3 in amino acids: CASSRPGSGGRTDTQYF. The CDR3 DNA follows: TGTGCCAGCAGCCGCCCGGGAAGCGGGGGTCGGACAGATACGCAGTATTTT.